This section outlines one T cell receptor (beta chain) sequence together with its context. The antigen remains undetermined. This CDR3 contains 16 residues. Trimming cost V 3 bases and J 3 bases, with 16 bases left between them. The germline V gene encodes CDR1 MGHRA and CDR2 YSYEKL. Primers included in the PCR were 60 Vbeta and 13 Jbeta primers. Measured with immunoSEQ multiplex PCR; TCRdb has only the in-frame clones, and not every one. This sample has under 150,000 clones; around 72% occur once, and the top ten carry 7.5% to 9.5%. The source of the sample is a study of cytomegalovirus exposure and HLA in healthy donors. Study-level findings and limits: What a later analysis reportedly showed was that an Asian-associated ancestry cluster had fewer N-insertions than the roughly 670-donor mean. An apparent linkage of common viral pathogens to several of the most significant clusters emerged in a later analysis.

The chain carries TRBV4-1 and TRBJ2-3, with no clear D. The sequenced sample consisted of PBMCs. The TCR sequence derives from a woman aged 45-59 years in good health and CMV-seropositive. This chain's CDR3 is CASSHPTLYQTDTQYF. CDR3 bases: TGCGCCAGCAGCCACCCAACTCTTTACCAAACAGATACGCAGTATTTT.